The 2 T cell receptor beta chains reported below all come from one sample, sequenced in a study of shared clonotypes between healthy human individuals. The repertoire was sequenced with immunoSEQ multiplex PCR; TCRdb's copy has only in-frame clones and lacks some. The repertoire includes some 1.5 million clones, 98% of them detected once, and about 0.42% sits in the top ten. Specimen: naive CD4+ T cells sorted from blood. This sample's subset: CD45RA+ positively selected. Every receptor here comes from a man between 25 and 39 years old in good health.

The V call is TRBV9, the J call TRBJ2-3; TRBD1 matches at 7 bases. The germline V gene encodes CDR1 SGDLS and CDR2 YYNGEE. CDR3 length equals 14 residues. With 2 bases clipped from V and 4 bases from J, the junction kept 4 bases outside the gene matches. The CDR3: CASSVLTGSDTQYF. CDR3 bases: TGTGCCAGCAGCGTTCTGACAGGGTCAGATACGCAGTATTTT.

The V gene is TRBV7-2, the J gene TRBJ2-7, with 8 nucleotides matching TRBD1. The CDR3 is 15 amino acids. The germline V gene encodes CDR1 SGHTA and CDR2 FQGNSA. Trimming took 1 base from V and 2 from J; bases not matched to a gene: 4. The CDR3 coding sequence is TGTGCCAGCAGCTTAGGACAGGGGATTCCCTACGAGCAGTACTTC. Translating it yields CASSLGQGIPYEQYF.